This T cell receptor beta chain was captured by sequencing in a study of T cells in Graves' hyperthyroidism and ophthalmopathy. About the study: Initial diagnosis, before any treatment, was when peripheral blood was collected. Study conclusions and caveats: Model predictions of ophthalmopathy came a median 6.5 months before onset.

Diagnoses were made from clinical symptoms, serum measures (thyroxine and TRAb), thyroid ultrasound and orbital computed tomography. The PBMCs studied were ones that came from 8.5 to 10 ml fresh peripheral blood. What was amplified from RNA transcripts were TCR beta CDR3 regions. The HTBI set primed first-round TCR CDR3 RT-PCR. From the multiplex PCR reads, TCRdb called clonotypes with MiXCR, one entry per CDR3 protein. The data show about 380,000 distinct CDR3 sequences, with about 15% seen just once and more than 9.5% held by the top ten. The CDR3 length is 16 residues. CDR1 LGHDT and CDR2 YNNKEL come from the germline V gene (reference sequence). For this clonotype: Its matching antigen is unknown. Relative to the germline gene, one junction end is altered; a read error may explain this.

The chain has TRBV3-1 and TRBJ2-1, with TRBD2 as a possible D gene (6 bases). The sequenced sample consisted of blood. This TCR was sampled from an older woman with Graves' hyperthyroidism. The CDR3 nucleotides are TGTGCCGGCAGCCAAGAATGGACGGGAGTCAACAATGAGCAGTTCTTC. Its protein is CAGSQEWTGVNNEQFF.